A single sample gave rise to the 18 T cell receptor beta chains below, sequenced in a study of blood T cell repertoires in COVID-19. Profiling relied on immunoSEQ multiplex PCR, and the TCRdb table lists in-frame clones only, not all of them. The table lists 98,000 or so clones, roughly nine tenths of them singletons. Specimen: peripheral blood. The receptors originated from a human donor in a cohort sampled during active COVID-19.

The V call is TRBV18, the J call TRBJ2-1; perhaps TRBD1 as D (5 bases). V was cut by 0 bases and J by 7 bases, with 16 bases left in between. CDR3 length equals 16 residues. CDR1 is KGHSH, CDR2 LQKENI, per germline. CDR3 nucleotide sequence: TGTGCCAGCTCACCACCGGGCAGGGTAAGATGGAATGAGCAGTTCTTC. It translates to CASSPPGRVRWNEQFF.

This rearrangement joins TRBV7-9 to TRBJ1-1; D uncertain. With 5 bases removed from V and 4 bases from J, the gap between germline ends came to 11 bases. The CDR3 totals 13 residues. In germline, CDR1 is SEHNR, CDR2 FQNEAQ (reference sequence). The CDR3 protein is CASSIGRGTEAFF. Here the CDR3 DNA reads TGTGCCAGCAGCATAGGACGAGGCACTGAAGCTTTCTTT.

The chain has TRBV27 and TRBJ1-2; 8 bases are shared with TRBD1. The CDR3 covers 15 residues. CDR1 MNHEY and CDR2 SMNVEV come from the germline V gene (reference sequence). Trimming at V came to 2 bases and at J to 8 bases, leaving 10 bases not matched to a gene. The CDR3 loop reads CASSLKAGGAGGYTF. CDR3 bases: TGTGCCAGCAGTTTAAAGGCAGGGGGCGCGGGGGGCTACACCTTC.

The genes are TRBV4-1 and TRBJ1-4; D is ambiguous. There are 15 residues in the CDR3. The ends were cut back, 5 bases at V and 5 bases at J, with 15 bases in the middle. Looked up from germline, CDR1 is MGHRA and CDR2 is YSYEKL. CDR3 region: CASSTHPSGNEKLFF. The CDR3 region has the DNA TGCGCCAGCAGCACCCACCCCTCCGGGAATGAAAAACTGTTTTTT.

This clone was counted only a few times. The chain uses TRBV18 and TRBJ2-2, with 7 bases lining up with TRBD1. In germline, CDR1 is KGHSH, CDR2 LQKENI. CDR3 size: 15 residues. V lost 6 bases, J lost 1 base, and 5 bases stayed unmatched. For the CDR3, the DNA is TGTGCCAGCTCGCATCGACAGGGGAACACCGGGGAGCTGTTTTTT. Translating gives CASSHRQGNTGELFF. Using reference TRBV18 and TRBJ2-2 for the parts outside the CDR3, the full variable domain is NAGVMQNPRHLVRRRGQEARLRCSPMKGHSHVYWYRQLPEEGLKFMVYLQKENIIDESGMPKERFSAEFPKEGPSILRIQQVVRGDSAAYFCASSHRQGNTGELFFGEGSRLTVL.

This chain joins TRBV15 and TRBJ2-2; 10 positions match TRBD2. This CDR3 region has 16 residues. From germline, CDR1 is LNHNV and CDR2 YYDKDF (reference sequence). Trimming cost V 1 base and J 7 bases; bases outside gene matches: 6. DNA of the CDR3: TGTGCCACCAGCAGAGGGGGAGCGGGAGGGATCGGGGAGCTGTTTTTT. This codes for CATSRGGAGGIGELFF.

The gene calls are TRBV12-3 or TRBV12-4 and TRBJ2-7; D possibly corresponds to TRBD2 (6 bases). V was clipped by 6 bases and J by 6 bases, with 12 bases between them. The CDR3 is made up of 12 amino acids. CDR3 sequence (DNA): TGTGCCAGCAGCCAATCCGGGGGCGAGCAGTACTTC. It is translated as CASSQSGGEQYF.

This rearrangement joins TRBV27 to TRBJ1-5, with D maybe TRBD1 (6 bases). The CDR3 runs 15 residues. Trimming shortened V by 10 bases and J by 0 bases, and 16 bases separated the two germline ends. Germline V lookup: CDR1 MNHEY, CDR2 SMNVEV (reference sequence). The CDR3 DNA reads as TGTGCCACCCTGGACAGTTACGCTAGCAATCAGCCCCAGCATTTT. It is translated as CATLDSYASNQPQHF.

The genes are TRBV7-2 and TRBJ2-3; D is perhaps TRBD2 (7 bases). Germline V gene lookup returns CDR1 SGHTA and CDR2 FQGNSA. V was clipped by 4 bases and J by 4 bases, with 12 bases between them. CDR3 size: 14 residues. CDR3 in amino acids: CASSSLGGPDTQYF. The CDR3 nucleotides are TGTGCCAGCAGCTCCCTGGGGGGGCCAGATACGCAGTATTTT.

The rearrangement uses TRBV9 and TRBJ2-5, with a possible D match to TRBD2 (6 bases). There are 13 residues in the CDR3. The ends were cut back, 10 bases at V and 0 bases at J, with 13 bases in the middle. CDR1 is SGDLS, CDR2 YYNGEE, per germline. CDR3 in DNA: TGTGCCGACGAGGAGGGGAACCAAGAGACCCAGTACTTC. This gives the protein CADEEGNQETQYF.

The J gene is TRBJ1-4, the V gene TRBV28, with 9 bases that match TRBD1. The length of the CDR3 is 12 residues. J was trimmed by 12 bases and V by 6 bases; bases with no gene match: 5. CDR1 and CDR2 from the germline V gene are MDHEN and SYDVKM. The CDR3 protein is CASSQGDRELFF. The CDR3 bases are TGTGCCAGCAGCCAGGGGGACAGGGAACTGTTTTTT.

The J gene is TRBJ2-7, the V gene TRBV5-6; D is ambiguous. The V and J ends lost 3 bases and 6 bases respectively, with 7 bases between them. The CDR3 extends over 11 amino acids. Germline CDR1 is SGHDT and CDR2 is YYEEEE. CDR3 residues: CASSYLGEQYF. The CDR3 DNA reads TGTGCCAGCAGCTATCTCGGCGAGCAGTACTTC.

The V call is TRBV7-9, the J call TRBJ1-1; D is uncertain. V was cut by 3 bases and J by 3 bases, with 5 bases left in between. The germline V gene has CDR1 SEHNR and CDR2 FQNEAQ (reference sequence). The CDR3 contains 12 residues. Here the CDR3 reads CASSFSDTEAFF. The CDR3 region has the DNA TGTGCCAGCAGCTTTTCCGACACTGAAGCTTTCTTT.

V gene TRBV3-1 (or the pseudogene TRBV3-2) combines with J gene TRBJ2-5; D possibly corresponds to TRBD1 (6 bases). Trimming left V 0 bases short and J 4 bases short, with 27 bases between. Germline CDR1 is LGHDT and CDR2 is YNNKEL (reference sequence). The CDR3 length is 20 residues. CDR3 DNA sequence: TGTGCCAGCAGCCAAGATTGTCAGAGGGGGTGGGAATGGTCGCGAGAGACCCAGTACTTC. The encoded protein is CASSQDCQRGWEWSRETQYF.

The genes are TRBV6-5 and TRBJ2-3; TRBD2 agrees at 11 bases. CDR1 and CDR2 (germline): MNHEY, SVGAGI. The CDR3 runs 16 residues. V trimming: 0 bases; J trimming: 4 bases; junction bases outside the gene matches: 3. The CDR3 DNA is TGTGCCAGCAGTTACTCGGTTAGCGGGAGGGCAGATACGCAGTATTTT. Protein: CASSYSVSGRADTQYF.

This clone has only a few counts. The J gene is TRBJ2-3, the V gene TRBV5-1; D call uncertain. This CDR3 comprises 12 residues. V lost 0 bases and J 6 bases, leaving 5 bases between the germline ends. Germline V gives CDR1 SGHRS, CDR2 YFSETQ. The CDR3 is CASSLAGDTQYF. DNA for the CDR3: TGCGCCAGCAGCTTGGCCGGGGATACGCAGTATTTT.

CDR3 sequence: CASSVAAGNYEQYF. The CDR3 DNA reads TGTGCCAGCAGCGTAGCAGCGGGAAACTACGAGCAGTACTTC. The chain carries TRBV9 and TRBJ2-7; 7 bases align to TRBD2. Germline CDR1 SGDLS, CDR2 YYNGEE. The CDR3 has 14 amino acids. The V gene end was trimmed by 0 bases and the J gene end by 3 bases; junction bases not matched to a gene: 3.

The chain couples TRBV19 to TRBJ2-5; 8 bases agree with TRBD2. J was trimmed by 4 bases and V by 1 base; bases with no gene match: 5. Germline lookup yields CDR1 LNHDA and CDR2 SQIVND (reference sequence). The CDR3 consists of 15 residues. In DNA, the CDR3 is TGTGCCAGTAGTATAGCGTCGGGGGGGGGAGAGACCCAGTACTTC. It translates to CASSIASGGGETQYF.